This TCR beta chain was identified in a study of T-cell memory formation after mild COVID-19. Study information: Clusters were largely donor specific.

V was pared by 6 bases and J by 9 bases, with 21 bases between. The CDR3 extends over 15 amino acids. In germline, CDR1 is SGHTA, CDR2 FQGNSA. Regarding this clonotype: Its matching antigen is unknown.

Points from the study as a whole: CD4+ contracting clones lay mainly in CM and EM, CD8+ ones in EMRA.

5'RACE with constant-segment primers yielded barcoded, UMI-tagged TCR alpha and TCR beta cDNA libraries. TCRdb passed the 5' RACE reads through MiXCR, listing each CDR3 protein once. The data hold fewer than 400,000 distinct CDR3 sequences, with about a sixth observed a single time. The chain couples TRBV7-2 to TRBJ2-1; D gene unclear. This receptor was taken from a man between 18 and 29 years old who had mild COVID-19 (a few samples of this study predate the infection). Cell type and time point are not known. What was sequenced was PBMCs or a T cell subset sorted from them (not recorded which). The CDR3: CASSRQGQRLGEQFF. CDR3 nucleotide sequence: TGTGCCAGCAGTCGACAAGGTCAGCGACTTGGTGAGCAGTTCTTC.